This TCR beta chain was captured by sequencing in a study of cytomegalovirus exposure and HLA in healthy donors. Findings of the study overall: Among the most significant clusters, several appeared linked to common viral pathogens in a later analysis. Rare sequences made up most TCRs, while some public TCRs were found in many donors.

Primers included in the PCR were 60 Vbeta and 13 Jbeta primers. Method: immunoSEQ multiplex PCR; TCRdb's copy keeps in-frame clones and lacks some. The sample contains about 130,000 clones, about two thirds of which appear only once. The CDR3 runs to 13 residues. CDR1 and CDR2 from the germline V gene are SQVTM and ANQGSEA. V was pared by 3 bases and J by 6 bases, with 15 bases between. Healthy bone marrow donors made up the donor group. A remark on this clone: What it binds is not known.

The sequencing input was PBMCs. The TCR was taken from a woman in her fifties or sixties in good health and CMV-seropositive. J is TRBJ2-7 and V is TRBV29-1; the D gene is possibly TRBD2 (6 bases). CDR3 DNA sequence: TGCAGCGTTGATCCGGCGGTCGGGGGCGAGCAGTACTTC. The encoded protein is CSVDPAVGGEQYF.